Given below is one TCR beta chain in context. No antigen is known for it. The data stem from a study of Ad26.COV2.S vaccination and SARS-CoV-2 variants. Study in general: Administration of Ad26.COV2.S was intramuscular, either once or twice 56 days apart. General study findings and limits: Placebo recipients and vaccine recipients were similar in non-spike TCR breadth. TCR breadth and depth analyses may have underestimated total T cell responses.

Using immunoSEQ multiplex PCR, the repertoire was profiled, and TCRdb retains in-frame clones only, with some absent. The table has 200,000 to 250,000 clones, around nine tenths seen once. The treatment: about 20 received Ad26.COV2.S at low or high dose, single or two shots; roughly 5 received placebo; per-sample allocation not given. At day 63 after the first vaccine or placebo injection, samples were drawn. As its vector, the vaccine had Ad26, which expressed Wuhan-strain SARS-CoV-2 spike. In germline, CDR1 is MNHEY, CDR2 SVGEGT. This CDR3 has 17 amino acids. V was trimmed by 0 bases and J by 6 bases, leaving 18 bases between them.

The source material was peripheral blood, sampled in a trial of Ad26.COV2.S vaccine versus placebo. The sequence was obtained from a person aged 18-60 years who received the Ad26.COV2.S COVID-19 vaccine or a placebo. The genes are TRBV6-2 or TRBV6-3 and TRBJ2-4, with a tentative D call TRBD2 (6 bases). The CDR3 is CASSYSTIGSGGNIQYF. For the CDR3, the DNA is TGTGCCAGCAGTTACTCGACGATCGGGAGCGGCGGAAACATTCAGTACTTC.